The 8 T cell receptor beta chains listed next were all sequenced from one sample in a study of blood T cell repertoires in COVID-19. Method: immunoSEQ multiplex PCR; TCRdb's copy keeps in-frame clones and lacks some. The sample gives under 300,000 clones, 88% of which show up once; about 3% is in the top ten. The specimen was PBMCs or T cells enriched from blood (not recorded which). The receptors come from a woman between 45 and 65 years old who had recovered from COVID-19.

The V and J genes are TRBV6-5 and TRBJ2-3, with 10 bases matching TRBD1. V shed 7 bases and J 3 bases; nucleotides not matched to a gene: 7. CDR1 and CDR2 from the germline V gene are MNHEY and SVGAGI. The length of the CDR3 is 15 residues. This chain's CDR3 is CASNRDRGRTDTQYF. Written as DNA, the CDR3 is TGTGCCAGCAATCGGGACAGGGGTCGTACAGATACGCAGTATTTT.

The chain links TRBV19 to TRBJ2-1; 9 bases are shared with TRBD2. This CDR3 contains 17 residues. Unmatched junction bases numbered 13, after V lost 4 bases and J lost 6 bases. Germline-derived CDR1 and CDR2 are LNHDA and SQIVND (reference sequence). In nucleotides, the CDR3 is TGTGCCAGTAGTAACCCCTCCCGGGGCGGGAGGGCCAATGAGCAGTTCTTC. Translated: CASSNPSRGGRANEQFF.

This chain uses TRBV7-2 with TRBJ2-3, with 11 bases matching TRBD2. Trimming cost V 5 bases and J 10 bases; bases outside gene matches: 5. Germline lookup yields CDR1 SGHTA and CDR2 FQGNSA. This CDR3 comprises 13 residues. The CDR3 loop is CASSPTSGMAQYF. CDR3 bases: TGTGCCAGCAGCCCGACTAGCGGGATGGCGCAGTATTTT.

The rearrangement links TRBV28 to TRBJ2-7, with D tentatively TRBD1 (6 bases). From germline, CDR1 is MDHEN and CDR2 SYDVKM. This CDR3 is built from 15 residues. Trimming cost V 6 bases and J 4 bases, with 19 bases left between them. CDR3 coding DNA: TGTGCCAGCAGCTCCCTCGCGGGCAGGGGTTACGAGCAGTACTTC. It translates to CASSSLAGRGYEQYF.

The DNA of the CDR3 is TGTGCCAGCAGCTTATATCAGCGGGAGTCGAAGTTCTTC. Amino acid sequence: CASSLYQRESKFF. The chain employs TRBV7-2 and TRBJ2-1, with 8 bases aligning to TRBD2. Trimming cost V 2 bases and J 14 bases; bases outside gene matches: 8. The CDR3 totals 13 residues. Germline loops: CDR1 SGHTA, CDR2 FQGNSA. Variable domain in full (rest from reference TRBV7-2 and TRBJ2-1): GAGVSQSPSNKVTEKGKDVELRCDPISGHTALYWYRQSLGQGLEFLIYFQGNSAPDKSGLPSDRFSAERTGGSVSTLTIQRTQQEDSAVYLCASSLYQRESKFFGPGTRLTVL.

This chain uses TRBV7-2 with TRBJ1-1; the match to TRBD1 covers 11 bases. The V gene's germline CDR1 is SGHTA and CDR2 FQGNSA. CDR3 length: 13 amino acids. The V segment lost 4 bases and the J segment 8 bases; nucleotides outside the gene matches: 3. The CDR3 DNA follows: TGTGCCAGCAGCTCGGACAGGGGGCAAGAAGCTTTCTTT. This encodes CASSSDRGQEAFF.

The CDR3 is CASTPPGGAGELFF. The CDR3 DNA sequence: TGTGCCAGCACTCCCCCGGGAGGTGCCGGGGAGCTGTTTTTT. The chain links TRBV6-5 to TRBJ2-2, with TRBD2 matching over 7 bases. V dropped 7 bases and J dropped 6; count of bases not matched to a gene: 8. Germline CDR1 and CDR2: MNHEY and SVGAGI. This CDR3 region has 14 residues.

The V gene is TRBV5-1, the J gene TRBJ2-3, with 8 bases aligning to TRBD1. From germline, CDR1 is SGHRS and CDR2 YFSETQ. The CDR3 length is 16 residues. Losses at the gene ends were 1 base for V and 1 base for J; bases not matched to a gene: 5. CDR3 sequence reads: CASSLLDRVGTDTQYF. In nucleotides, the CDR3 is TGCGCCAGCAGCTTGCTGGACAGGGTAGGCACAGATACGCAGTATTTT.